This is a list of T cell receptor beta chains from one sample in a study of beta chain features in type 1 diabetes. TCRdb keeps only in-frame clones here, not all; method: immunoSEQ multiplex PCR. The table lists 640,000 or so clones, roughly an eighth of them singletons. Sequencing used naive CD4+ T cells from blood. The receptor source for this set is a young man with type 1 diabetes. Both conserved end residues are part of each CDR3.

J gene: TRBJ2-1
V gene: TRBV7-6
CDR3 protein: CASSLSGQGYNEQFF

J gene: TRBJ1-5
V gene: TRBV19
CDR3 protein: CASSRRQGTSNQPQHF

J gene: TRBJ2-6
V gene: TRBV28
CDR3 protein: CACGTFPSGANVLTF

J gene: TRBJ1-4
V gene: TRBV30
CDR3 protein: CACRDGENEKLFF

J gene: TRBJ2-1
V gene: TRBV30
CDR3 protein: CASPVAPNSYNEQFF

J gene: TRBJ2-1
V gene: TRBV9
CDR3 protein: CASSKTSLSYNEQFF

J gene: TRBJ2-2
V gene: TRBV7-3
CDR3 protein: CASTPSNTGELFF

J gene: TRBJ1-5
V gene: TRBV28
CDR3 protein: CASKQRGWSSQPQHF

J gene: TRBJ1-2
V gene: TRBV2
CDR3 protein: CASNRDFYGYTF

J gene: TRBJ2-7
V gene: TRBV2
CDR3 protein: CASSLISEAEQYF

J gene: TRBJ1-2
V gene: TRBV25-1
CDR3 protein: CASSGNPGTSPDRIGYTF

J gene: TRBJ2-6
V gene: TRBV19
CDR3 protein: CASTLPWTAGSGANVLTF

J gene: TRBJ2-7
V gene: TRBV19
CDR3 protein: CASSTGLQGIYEQYF

J gene: TRBJ1-2
V gene: TRBV5-1
CDR3 protein: CASSGQFYGYTF

J gene: TRBJ1-1
V gene: TRBV5-1
CDR3 protein: CASSFQQGLNTEAFF

J gene: TRBJ2-5
V gene: TRBV7-6
CDR3 protein: CASSLVSSVLQETQYF

J gene: TRBJ1-6
V gene: TRBV5-8
CDR3 protein: CASLGQASYSPLHF

J gene: TRBJ2-7
V gene: TRBV28
CDR3 protein: CASTRASSYEQYF

J gene: TRBJ2-7
V gene: TRBV7-2
CDR3 protein: CASSNQYEQYF

J gene: TRBJ2-7
V gene: TRBV4-3
CDR3 protein: CASSQELRGGLHEQYF

J gene: TRBJ2-5
V gene: TRBV7-9
CDR3 protein: CASSAMGLAGVETQYF

J gene: TRBJ2-7
V gene: TRBV5-1
CDR3 protein: CASSLAGGTTYEQYF

J gene: TRBJ2-7
V gene: TRBV7-2
CDR3 protein: CASSSQRYEQYF

J gene: TRBJ1-5
V gene: TRBV18
CDR3 protein: CASSSGELQPQHF

J gene: TRBJ2-7
V gene: TRBV2
CDR3 protein: CASSTDSYEQYF

J gene: TRBJ2-5
V gene: TRBV7-9
CDR3 protein: CASSLGPEKALETQYF

J gene: TRBJ2-5
V gene: TRBV5-4
CDR3 protein: CASRNWAYQETQYF

J gene: TRBJ2-3
V gene: TRBV6-6
CDR3 protein: CASRPTNRGTDTQYF

J gene: TRBJ2-1
V gene: TRBV20-1
CDR3 protein: CSARLPGAQFF

J gene: TRBJ1-3
V gene: TRBV30
CDR3 protein: CAWRGSSSGNTIYF